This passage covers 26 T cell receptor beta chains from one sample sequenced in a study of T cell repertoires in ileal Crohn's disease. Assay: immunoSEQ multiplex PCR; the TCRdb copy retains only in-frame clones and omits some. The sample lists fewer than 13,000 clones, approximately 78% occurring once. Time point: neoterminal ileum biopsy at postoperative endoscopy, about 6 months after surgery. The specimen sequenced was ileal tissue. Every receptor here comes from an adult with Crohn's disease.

DNA for the CDR3: TGTGCCACCAGCAGAGATAGAGAGACCCAGTACTTC. Protein: CATSRDRETQYF. The chain carries TRBV15 and TRBJ2-5, with no clear D. The V gene lost 0 bases and the J gene lost 4 bases, with 3 bases spanning the gap. This CDR3 has 12 amino acids. Germline CDR1 and CDR2: LNHNV and YYDKDF (reference sequence).

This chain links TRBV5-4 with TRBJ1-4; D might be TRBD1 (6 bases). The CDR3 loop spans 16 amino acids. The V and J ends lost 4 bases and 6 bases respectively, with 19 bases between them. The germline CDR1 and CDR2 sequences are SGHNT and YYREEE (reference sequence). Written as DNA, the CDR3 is TGTGCCAGCAGCCCTGGGCGGGGGGCAGGGGATGAAAAACTGTTTTTT. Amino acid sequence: CASSPGRGAGDEKLFF.

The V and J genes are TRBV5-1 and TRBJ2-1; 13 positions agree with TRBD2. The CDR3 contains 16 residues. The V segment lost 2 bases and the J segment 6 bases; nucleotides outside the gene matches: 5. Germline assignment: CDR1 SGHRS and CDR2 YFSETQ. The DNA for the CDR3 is TGCGCCAGCAGCTTAGGACTAGCGGGAGAATTCAATGAGCAGTTCTTC. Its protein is CASSLGLAGEFNEQFF.

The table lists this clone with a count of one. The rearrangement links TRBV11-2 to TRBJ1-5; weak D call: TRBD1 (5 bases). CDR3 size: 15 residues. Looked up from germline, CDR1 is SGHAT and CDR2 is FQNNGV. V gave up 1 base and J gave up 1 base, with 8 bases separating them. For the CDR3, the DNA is TGTGCCAGCAGCTTAGGCGGGGGGAGCAATCAGCCCCAGCATTTT. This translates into CASSLGGGSNQPQHF. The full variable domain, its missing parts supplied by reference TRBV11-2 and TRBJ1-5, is EAGVAQSPRYKIIEKRQSVAFWCNPISGHATLYWYQQILGQGPKLLIQFQNNGVVDDSQLPKDRFSAERLKGVDSTLKIQPAKLEDSAVYLCASSLGGGSNQPQHFGDGTRLSIL.

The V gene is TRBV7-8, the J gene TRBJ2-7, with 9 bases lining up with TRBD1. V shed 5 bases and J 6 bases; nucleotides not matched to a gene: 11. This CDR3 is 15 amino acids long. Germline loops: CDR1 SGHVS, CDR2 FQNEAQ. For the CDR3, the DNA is TGTGCCAGCAGCCCATCCGGGACAGGGATTCTCGAGCAGTACTTC. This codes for CASSPSGTGILEQYF.

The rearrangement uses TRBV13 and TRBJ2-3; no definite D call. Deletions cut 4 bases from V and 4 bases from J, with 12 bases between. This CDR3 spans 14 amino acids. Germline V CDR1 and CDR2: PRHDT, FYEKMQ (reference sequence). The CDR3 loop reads CASSSLSKADTQYF. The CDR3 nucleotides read TGTGCCAGCAGCTCCCTTAGCAAAGCAGATACGCAGTATTTT.

CDR3 loop: CAGTGDYGEQYF. CDR3 DNA sequence: TGTGCCGGTACAGGGGATTACGGCGAGCAGTACTTC. This rearrangement joins TRBV19 to TRBJ2-7; TRBD1 matches at 7 bases. The length of the CDR3 is 12 residues. V trimming: 11 bases; J trimming: 6 bases; junction bases outside the gene matches: 10. CDR1 and CDR2 (germline): LNHDA, SQIVND (reference sequence).

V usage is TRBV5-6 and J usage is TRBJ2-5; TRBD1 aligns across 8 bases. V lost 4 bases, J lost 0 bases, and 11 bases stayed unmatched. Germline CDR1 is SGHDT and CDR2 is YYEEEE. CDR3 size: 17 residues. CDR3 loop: CASSKWSAGGYQETQYF. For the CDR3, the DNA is TGTGCCAGCAGCAAATGGTCGGCAGGGGGCTACCAAGAGACCCAGTACTTC. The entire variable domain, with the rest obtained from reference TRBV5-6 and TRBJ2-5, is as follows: DAGVTQSPTHLIKTRGQQVTLRCSPKSGHDTVSWYQQALGQGPQFIFQYYEEEERQRGNFPDRFSGHQFPNYSSELNVNALLLGDSALYLCASSKWSAGGYQETQYFGPGTRLLVL.

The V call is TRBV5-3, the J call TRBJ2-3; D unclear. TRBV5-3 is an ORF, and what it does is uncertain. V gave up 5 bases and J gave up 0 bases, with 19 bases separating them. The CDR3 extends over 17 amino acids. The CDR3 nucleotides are TGTGCCAGAAGTTTCCCTCTTGACATCACTAGCACAGATACGCAGTATTTT. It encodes CARSFPLDITSTDTQYF.

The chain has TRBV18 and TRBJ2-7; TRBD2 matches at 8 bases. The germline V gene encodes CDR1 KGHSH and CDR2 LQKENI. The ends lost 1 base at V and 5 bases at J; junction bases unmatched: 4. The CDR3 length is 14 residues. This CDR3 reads CASSPRGLGHEQYF. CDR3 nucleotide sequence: TGTGCCAGCTCACCACGGGGACTAGGACACGAGCAGTACTTC.

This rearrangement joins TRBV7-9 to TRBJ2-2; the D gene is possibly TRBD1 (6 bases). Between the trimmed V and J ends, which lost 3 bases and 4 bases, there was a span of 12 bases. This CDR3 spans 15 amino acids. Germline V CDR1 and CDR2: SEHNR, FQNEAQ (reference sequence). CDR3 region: CASSFKGVITGELFF. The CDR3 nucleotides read TGTGCCAGCAGCTTCAAGGGGGTCATCACCGGGGAGCTGTTTTTT.

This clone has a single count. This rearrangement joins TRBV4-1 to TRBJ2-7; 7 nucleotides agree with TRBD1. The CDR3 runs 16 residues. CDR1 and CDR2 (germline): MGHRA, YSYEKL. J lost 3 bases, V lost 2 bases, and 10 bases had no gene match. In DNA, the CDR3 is TGCGCCAGCAGCCAATTCGGGGCAGGGGGAAGCTACGAGCAGTACTTC. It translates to CASSQFGAGGSYEQYF.

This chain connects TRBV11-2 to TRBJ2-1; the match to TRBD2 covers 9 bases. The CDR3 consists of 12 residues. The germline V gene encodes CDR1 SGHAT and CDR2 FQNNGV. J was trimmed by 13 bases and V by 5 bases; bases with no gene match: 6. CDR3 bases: TGTGCCAGCAGCGTACCTAGCGGGGATCAGTTCTTC. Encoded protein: CASSVPSGDQFF.

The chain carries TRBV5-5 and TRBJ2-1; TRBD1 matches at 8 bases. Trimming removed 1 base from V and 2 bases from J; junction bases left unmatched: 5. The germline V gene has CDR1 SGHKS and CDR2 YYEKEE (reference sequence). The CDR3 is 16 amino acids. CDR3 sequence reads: CASSLLDRGPYNEQFF. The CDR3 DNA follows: TGTGCCAGCAGCTTGTTAGACAGGGGCCCCTACAATGAGCAGTTCTTC.

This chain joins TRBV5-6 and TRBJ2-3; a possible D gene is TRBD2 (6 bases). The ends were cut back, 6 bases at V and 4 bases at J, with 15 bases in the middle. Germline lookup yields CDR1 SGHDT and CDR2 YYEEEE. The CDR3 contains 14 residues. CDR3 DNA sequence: TGTGCCAGCAAAGAGGGACTTTCCGCAGATACGCAGTATTTT. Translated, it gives CASKEGLSADTQYF.

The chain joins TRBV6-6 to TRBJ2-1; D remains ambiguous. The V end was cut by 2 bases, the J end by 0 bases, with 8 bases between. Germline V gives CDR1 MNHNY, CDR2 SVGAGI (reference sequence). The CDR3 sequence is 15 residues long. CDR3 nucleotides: TGTGCCAGCAGTTACGATGTGAGCTCCTACAATGAGCAGTTCTTC. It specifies CASSYDVSSYNEQFF.

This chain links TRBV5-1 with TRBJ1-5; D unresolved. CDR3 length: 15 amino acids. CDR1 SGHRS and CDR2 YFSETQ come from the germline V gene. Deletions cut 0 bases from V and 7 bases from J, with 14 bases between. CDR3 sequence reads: CASSLEHGRGQPQHF. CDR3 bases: TGCGCCAGCAGCTTGGAGCACGGGAGAGGACAGCCCCAGCATTTT.

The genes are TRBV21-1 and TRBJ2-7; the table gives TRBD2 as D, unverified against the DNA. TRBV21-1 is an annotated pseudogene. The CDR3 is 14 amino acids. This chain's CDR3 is CASSKDGRTHEQYF. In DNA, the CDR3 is TGTGCCAGCAGCAAAGACGGGAGGACCCACGAGCAGTACTTC.

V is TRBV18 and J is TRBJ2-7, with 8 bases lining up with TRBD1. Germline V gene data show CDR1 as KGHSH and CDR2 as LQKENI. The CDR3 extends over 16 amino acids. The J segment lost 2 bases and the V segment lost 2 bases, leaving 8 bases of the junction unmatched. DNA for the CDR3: TGTGCCAGCTCACCAGACAGGGGTACTACTACCTACGAGCAGTACTTC. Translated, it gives CASSPDRGTTTYEQYF.

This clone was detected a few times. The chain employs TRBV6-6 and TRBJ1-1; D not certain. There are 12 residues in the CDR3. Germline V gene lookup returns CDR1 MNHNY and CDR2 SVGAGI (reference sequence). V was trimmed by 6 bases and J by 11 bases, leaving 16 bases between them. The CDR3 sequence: CASSNRGDGAFF. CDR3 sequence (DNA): TGTGCCAGCAGCAATCGGGGAGACGGGGCTTTCTTT.

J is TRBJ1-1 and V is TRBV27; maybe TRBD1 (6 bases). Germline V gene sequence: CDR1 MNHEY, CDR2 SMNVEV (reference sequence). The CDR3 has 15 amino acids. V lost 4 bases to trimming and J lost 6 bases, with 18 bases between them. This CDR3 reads CASSYRGGFRAEAFF. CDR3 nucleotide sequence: TGTGCCAGCAGTTACCGTGGGGGCTTTAGGGCTGAAGCTTTCTTT.

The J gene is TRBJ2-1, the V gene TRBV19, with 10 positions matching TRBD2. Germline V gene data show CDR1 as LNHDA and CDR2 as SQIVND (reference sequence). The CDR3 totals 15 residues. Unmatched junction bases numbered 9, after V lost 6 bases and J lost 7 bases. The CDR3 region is CASSTLAGAYNEQFF. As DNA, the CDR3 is TGTGCCAGTAGCACCCTAGCGGGAGCTTATAATGAGCAGTTCTTC.

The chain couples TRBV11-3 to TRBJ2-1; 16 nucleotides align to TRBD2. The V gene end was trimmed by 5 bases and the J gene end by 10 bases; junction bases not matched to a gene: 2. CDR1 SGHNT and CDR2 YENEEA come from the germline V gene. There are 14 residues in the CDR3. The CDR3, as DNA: TGTGCCAGCAGCCGGGGACTAGCGGGAGGGGAGCAGTTCTTC. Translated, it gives CASSRGLAGGEQFF.

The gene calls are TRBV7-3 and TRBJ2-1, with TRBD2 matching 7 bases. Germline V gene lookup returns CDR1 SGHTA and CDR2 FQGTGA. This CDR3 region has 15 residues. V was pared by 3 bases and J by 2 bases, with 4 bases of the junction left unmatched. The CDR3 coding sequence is TGTGCCAGCAGCTTTAGACTAGCTGCCTACAATGAGCAGTTCTTC. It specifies CASSFRLAAYNEQFF.

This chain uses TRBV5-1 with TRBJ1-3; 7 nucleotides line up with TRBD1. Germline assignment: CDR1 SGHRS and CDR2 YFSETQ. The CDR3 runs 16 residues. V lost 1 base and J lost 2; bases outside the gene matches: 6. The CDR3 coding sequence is TGCGCCAGCAGCTTGTGGGGACAGACAACTGGAAACACCATATATTTT. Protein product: CASSLWGQTTGNTIYF.

CDR3 DNA: TGTGCCAGCAGCTTAGGAGTAGCGGAGTACAATGAGCAGTTCTTC. The encoded protein is CASSLGVAEYNEQFF. This chain uses TRBV7-3 with TRBJ2-1; tentatively, D is TRBD2 (6 bases). The CDR3 spans 15 residues. Trimming stripped 2 bases from V and 4 bases from J, with 12 bases between. Germline CDR1 SGHTA, CDR2 FQGTGA.